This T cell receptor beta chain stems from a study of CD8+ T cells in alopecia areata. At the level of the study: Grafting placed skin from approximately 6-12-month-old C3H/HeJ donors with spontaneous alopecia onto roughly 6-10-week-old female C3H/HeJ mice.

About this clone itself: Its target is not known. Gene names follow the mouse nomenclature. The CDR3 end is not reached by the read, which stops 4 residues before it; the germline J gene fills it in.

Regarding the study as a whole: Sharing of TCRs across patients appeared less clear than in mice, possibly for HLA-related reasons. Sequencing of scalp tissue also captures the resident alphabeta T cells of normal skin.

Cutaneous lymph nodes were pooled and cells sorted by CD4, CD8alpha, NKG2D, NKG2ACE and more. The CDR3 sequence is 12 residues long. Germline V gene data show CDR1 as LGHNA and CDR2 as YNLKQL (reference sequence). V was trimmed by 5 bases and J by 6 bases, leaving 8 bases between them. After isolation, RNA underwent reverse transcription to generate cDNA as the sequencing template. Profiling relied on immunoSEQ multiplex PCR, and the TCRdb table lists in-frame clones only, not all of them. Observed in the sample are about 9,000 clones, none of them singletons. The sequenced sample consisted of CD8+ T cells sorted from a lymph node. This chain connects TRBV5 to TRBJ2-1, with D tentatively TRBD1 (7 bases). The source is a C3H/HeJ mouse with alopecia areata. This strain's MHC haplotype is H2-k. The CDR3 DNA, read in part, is TGTGCCAGCAGCAGGGGGCTTGCT. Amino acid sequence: CASSRGLA. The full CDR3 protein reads CASSRGLAEQFF.